This is a list of T cell receptor beta chains from one sample in a study of PD-1 blockade in classical Hodgkin lymphoma. The method was immunoSEQ multiplex PCR; TCRdb's version includes in-frame clones alone and lacks a portion of them. The table lists approximately 8,100 clones, roughly nine tenths of them singletons. The sample consisted of peripheral blood mononuclear cells (PBMCs), taken before the fourth cycle of nivolumab. Receptors originate from a human donor with classical Hodgkin lymphoma. The CDR3 runs from the conserved cysteine through the conserved F or W. A D gene is named only where the DNA matches it firmly. Expanded clones get a size class; other rows say once, few or many, or leave the size out.

clone_size j_call v_call d_call cdr3_aa cdr3_nt
. TRBJ1-3 TRBV4-1 . CASSQGAVGNTIYF TGCGCCAGCAGCCAAGGGGCGGTTGGAAACACCATATATTTT
. TRBJ2-1 TRBV7-2 TRBD2 CASSRAGASGSYEQFF TGTGCCAGCAGCCGGGCCGGGGCTAGCGGGAGCTATGAGCAGTTCTTC
. TRBJ1-1 TRBV5-1 . CASSSKPGTGTEAFF TGCGCCAGCAGCTCAAAACCGGGAACAGGGACTGAAGCTTTCTTT
. TRBJ1-6 TRBV7-8 . CASSLAGQGYNSPLHF TGTGCCAGCAGCTTAGCGGGGCAGGGCTATAATTCACCCCTCCACTTT
few TRBJ1-2 TRBV30 . CASREMGDPYGYTF TGTGCCAGTCGGGAGATGGGGGACCCATATGGCTACACCTTC
large TRBJ1-5 TRBV5-1 . CASSLSPQGGNQPQHF TGCGCCAGCAGCTTGTCCCCCCAGGGCGGCAATCAGCCCCAGCATTTT
. TRBJ2-2 TRBV9 . CASSVKVTEELFF TGTGCCAGCAGCGTAAAGGTCACCGAGGAGCTGTTTTTT
. TRBJ2-1 TRBV7-2 . CASSLRRAGLGNEQFF TGTGCCAGCAGCTTACGAAGGGCAGGGCTAGGCAATGAGCAGTTCTTC
. TRBJ1-5 TRBV19 TRBD1 CASSIGGGAGPQHF TGTGCCAGTAGTATCGGAGGGGGCGCGGGGCCCCAGCATTTT
. TRBJ1-2 TRBV6-5 . CASSSRRRANYGYTF TGTGCCAGCAGTAGCCGAAGGCGGGCCAACTATGGCTACACCTTC
. TRBJ2-6 TRBV6-6 . CASNGGANVLTF TGTGCCAGCAATGGTGGGGCCAACGTCCTGACTTTC
. TRBJ1-4 TRBV5-6 . CASSLVGRGGGEKLFF TGTGCCAGCAGCTTGGTAGGAAGGGGAGGAGGGGAAAAACTGTTTTTT
once TRBJ1-6 TRBV9 TRBD1 CASSDKQGLNSPLHF TGTGCCAGCAGCGACAAACAGGGGTTGAATTCACCCCTCCACTTT
. TRBJ1-1 TRBV30 . CASLGARLGAFF TGTGCCTCTCTGGGGGCAAGGTTAGGAGCTTTCTTT